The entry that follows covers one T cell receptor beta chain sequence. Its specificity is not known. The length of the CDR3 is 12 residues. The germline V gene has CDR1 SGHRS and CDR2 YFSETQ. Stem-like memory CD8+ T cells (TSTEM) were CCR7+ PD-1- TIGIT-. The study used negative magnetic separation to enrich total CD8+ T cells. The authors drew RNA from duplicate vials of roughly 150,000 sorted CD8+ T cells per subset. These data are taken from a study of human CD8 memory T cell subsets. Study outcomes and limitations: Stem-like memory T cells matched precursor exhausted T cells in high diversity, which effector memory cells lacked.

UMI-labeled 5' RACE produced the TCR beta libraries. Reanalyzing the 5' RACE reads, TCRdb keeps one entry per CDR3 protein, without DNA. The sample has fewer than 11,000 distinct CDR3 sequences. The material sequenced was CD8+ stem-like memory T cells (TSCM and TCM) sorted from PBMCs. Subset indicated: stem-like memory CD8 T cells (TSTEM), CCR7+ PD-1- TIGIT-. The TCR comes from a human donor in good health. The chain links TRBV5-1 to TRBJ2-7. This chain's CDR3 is CASSLDRVEQYF.